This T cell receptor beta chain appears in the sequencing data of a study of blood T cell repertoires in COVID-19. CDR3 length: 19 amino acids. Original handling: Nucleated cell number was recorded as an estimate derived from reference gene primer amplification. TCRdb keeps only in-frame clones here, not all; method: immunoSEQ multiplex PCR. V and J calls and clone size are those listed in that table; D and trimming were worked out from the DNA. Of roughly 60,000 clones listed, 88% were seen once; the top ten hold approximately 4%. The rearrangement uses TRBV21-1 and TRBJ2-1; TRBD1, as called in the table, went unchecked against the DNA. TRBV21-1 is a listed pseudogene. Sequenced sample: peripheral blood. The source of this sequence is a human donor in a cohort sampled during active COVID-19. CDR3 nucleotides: TGTGCCAGCAGCAAAGCGCGTAAAGGGGGACAGGCCCATTGCAATGAGCAGTTCTTC. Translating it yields CASSKARKGGQAHCNEQFF.